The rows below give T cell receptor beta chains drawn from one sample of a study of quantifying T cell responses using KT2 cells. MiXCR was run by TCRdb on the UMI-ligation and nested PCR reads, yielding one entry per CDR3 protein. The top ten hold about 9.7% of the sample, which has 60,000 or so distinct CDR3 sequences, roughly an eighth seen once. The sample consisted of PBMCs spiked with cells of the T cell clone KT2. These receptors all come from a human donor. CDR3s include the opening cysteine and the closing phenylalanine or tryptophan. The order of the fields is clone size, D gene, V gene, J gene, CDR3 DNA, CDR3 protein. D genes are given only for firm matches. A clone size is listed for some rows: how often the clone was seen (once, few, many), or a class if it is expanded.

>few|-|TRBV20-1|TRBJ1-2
TGCAGTGCTCCTCCCCCCCAGGCTAACTATGGCTACACCTTC
CSAPPPQANYGYTF
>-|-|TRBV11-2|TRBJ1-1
TGTGCCAGCAGCCAGTTTGGGGGGTGGGGGCTTACGGGCACTGAAGCTTTCTTT
CASSQFGGWGLTGTEAFF
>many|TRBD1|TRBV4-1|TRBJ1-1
TGCGCCAGCAGCCAACAACCGGGACAGGGGGCTTGGACTGAAGCTTTCTTT
CASSQQPGQGAWTEAFF
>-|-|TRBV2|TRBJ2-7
TGTGCCAGCAGTGAGGGTTCCTACGAGCAGTACTTC
CASSEGSYEQYF
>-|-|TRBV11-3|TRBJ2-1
TGTGCCAGCAGCCCAGAGGACCCCCAAGGCGGTAATGAGCAGTTCTTC
CASSPEDPQGGNEQFF
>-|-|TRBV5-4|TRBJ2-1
TGTGCCAGCAGCCAGGTACCGAGTGTCAGTGAGCAGTTCTTC
CASSQVPSVSEQFF
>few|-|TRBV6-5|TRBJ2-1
TGTGCCAGCAGAAAAAGGGGGGCCTCCTACAATGAGCAGTTCTTC
CASRKRGASYNEQFF
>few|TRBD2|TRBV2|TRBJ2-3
TGTGCCAGCAGTGTCTTGATAGCGGGGGGAGTAGATACGCAGTATTTT
CASSVLIAGGVDTQYF
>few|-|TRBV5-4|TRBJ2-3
TGTGCCAGCAGCTCAGCTTACGGGACTGGCACAGATACGCAGTATTTT
CASSSAYGTGTDTQYF
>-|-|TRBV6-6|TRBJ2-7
TGTGCCAGCAGCTCCTCCCGCTACGAGCAGTACTTC
CASSSSRYEQYF
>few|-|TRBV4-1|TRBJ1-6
TGCGCCAGCAGCCAAGATCCCCTACCCCCCAATTCACCCCTCCACTTT
CASSQDPLPPNSPLHF
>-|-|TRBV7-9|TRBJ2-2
TGTGCCAGCAGCTTGGGACGCTCCACCGGGGAGCTGTTTTTT
CASSLGRSTGELFF
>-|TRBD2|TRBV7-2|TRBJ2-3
TGTGCCAGCAGCTGGACTAGCGGGGGGGCATTGGATACGCAGTATTTT
CASSWTSGGALDTQYF
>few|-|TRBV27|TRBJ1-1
TGTGCCAGCAGTTTAGGTAGGACCGCCGAAGCTTTCTTT
CASSLGRTAEAFF
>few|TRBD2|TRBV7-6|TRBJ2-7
TGTGCCAGCAGCTTAGCGCTAGCGGCGAGTGGCTCCTACGAGCAGTACTTC
CASSLALAASGSYEQYF
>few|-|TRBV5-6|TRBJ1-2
TGTGCCAGCAGCTTATTAGGGCAGCTCAACTATGGCTACACCTTC
CASSLLGQLNYGYTF
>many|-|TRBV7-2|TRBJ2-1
TGTGCCAGCAGCGTTACTAAGGAGCAGTTCTTC
CASSVTKEQFF
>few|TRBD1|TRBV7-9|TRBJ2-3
TGTGCCAGCAGCGCCGTCCGGACAGGCGGCGATACGCAGTATTTT
CASSAVRTGGDTQYF
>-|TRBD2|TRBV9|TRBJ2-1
TGTGCCAGCAGTCCTGGACTAGGGCAGTTCTTC
CASSPGLGQFF
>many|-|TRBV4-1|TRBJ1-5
TGCGCCAGCAGCCAAGCGGGCACCTATAGCAATCAGCCCCAGCATTTT
CASSQAGTYSNQPQHF